By sample share, the clone carrying this T cell receptor beta chain is medium-sized. Its antigen remains unidentified. The data were taken from a study of radiotherapy plus CTLA-4 blockade in lung cancer. Study-wide results and caveats: After treatment with radiotherapy plus ipilimumab, TCR clones that came from the tumor expanded in blood. Among reported predictors of response, early blood T cell clone dynamics with interferon-beta performed best.

Measured with immunoSEQ multiplex PCR; TCRdb has only the in-frame clones, and not every one. The sample lists about 28,000 clones; roughly four fifths were seen once. Sequenced material: peripheral blood, taken from a patient treated with radiotherapy plus ipilimumab. The source of this sequence is a human donor with non-small cell lung cancer who had stable disease on radiotherapy plus ipilimumab.

CDR3 nucleotides: TGTGCCAGCAGACAGGGGGGCGCTAACTATGGCTACACCTTC. It yields the protein CASRQGGANYGYTF. The rearrangement uses TRBV28 and TRBJ1-2, with 8 positions matching TRBD1. V shed 6 bases and J 0 bases; nucleotides not matched to a gene: 3. CDR3 length: 14 amino acids. Germline values: CDR1 MDHEN, CDR2 SYDVKM.